One TCR beta chain is described in this entry. TCRdb keeps only in-frame clones here, not all; method: immunoSEQ multiplex PCR. The sample consists of 140,000 to 150,000 clones, under 85% of them appearing once. This entry belongs to a study of blood T cell repertoires in COVID-19. As for the study in general: PBMCs, B-cell-depleted T cells, or T cells provided the cDNA or gDNA that made up the material.

The V gene's germline CDR1 is SEHNR and CDR2 FQNEAQ (reference sequence). CDR3 length: 14 amino acids. Trimming shortened V by 4 bases and J by 1 base, and 10 bases separated the two germline ends. This sequence joins TRBV7-9 and TRBJ1-1, with TRBD1 as a possible D gene (6 bases). Material: peripheral blood. This TCR derives from a man aged 45-60 years with active or convalescent COVID-19. CDR3 sequence reads: CASSSGAPNTEAFF. The CDR3 nucleotides read TGTGCCAGCAGCTCAGGGGCCCCGAACACTGAAGCTTTCTTT.